A selection of T cell receptor beta chains follows, all from one sample in a study of regulatory T cells in long-lasting Graves disease. TCRdb reanalysed the multiplex PCR reads using MiXCR and keeps one entry per CDR3 protein. This sample has around 460,000 distinct CDR3 sequences, with under 25% found just once. The material was peripheral blood mononuclear cells (PBMCs), obtained when the disease was refractory, from a patient treated with antithyroid drugs. The source of these receptors is a female donor with Graves disease. CDR3s include the opening cysteine and the closing phenylalanine or tryptophan.

V: TRBV3-1; CDR3: CASSQGFSLTTVNQPQHF
V: TRBV20-1; CDR3: CSARILGSPNTGELFF
V: TRBV20-1; CDR3: CSAYVGRETGYGYTF
V: TRBV28; CDR3: CASSIQGNSYNSPLHF
V: TRBV20-1; CDR3: CSARGSNQPQHF
V: TRBV12-3/TRBV12-4; CDR3: CASSLTKTHYEQYF
V: TRBV10-3; CDR3: CAISDSGLAGDYEQYF
V: TRBV6-1; CDR3: CASGGFYGYTF
V: TRBV12-3/TRBV12-4; CDR3: CASSRDISPDTQYF
V: TRBV19; CDR3: CASSIPRTGSTEAFF
V: TRBV28; CDR3: CASTVTLIRSNQPQHF
V: TRBV7-2; CDR3: CASTVVPTGRKLFF
V: TRBV12-3/TRBV12-4; CDR3: CASIRGLWTEAFF
V: TRBV19; CDR3: CASSIGLREGETQYF
V: TRBV11-3; CDR3: CASSAGLGTGELFF
V: TRBV9; CDR3: CASSVANSGVGEQYF
V: TRBV7-2; CDR3: CASVGWGGAYGYTF
V: TRBV19; CDR3: CASSAPGRATNEKLFF
V: TRBV20-1; CDR3: CSANRAEGNTYEQYF
V: TRBV3-1; CDR3: CASSRHTGELFF
V: TRBV28; CDR3: CASSRDRGKYF
V: TRBV14; CDR3: CASSHPYLGGEGDSNQPQHF